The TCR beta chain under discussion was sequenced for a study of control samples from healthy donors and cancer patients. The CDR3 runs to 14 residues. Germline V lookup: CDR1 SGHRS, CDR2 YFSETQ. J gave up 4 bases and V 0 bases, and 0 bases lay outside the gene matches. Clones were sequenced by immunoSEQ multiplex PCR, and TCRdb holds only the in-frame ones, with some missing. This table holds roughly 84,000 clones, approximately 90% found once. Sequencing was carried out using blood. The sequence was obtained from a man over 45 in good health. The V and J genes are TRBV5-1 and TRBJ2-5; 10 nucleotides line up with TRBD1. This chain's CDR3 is CASSLGTGGETQYF. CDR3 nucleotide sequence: TGCGCCAGCAGCTTGGGGACAGGGGGAGAGACCCAGTACTTC.